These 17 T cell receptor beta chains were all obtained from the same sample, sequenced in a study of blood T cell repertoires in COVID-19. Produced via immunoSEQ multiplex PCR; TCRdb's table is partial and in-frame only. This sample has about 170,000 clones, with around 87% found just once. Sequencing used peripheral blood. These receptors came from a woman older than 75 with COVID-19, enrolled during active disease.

The CDR3 loop reads CATSDRTSGSDTQYF. The CDR3 coding sequence is TGTGCCACCAGTGACCGGACTAGCGGGAGCGATACGCAGTATTTT. The rearrangement links TRBV24-1 to TRBJ2-3; 13 bases are shared with TRBD2. The J segment lost 6 bases and the V segment lost 4 bases, leaving 3 bases of the junction unmatched. The CDR3 contains 15 residues. The germline gives CDR1 KGHDR, CDR2 SFDVKD.

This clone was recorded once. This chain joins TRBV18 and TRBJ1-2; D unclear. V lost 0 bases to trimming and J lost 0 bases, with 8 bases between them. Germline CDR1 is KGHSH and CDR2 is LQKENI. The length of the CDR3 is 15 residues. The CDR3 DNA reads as TGTGCCAGCTCACCACCTCAGCGTGCTAACTATGGCTACACCTTC. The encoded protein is CASSPPQRANYGYTF.

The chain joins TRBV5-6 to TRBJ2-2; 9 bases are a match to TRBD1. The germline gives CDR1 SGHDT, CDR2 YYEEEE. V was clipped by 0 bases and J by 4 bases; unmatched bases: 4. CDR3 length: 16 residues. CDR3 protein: CASSLGTTGGTGELFF. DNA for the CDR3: TGTGCCAGCAGCTTGGGGACGACAGGGGGCACCGGGGAGCTGTTTTTT.

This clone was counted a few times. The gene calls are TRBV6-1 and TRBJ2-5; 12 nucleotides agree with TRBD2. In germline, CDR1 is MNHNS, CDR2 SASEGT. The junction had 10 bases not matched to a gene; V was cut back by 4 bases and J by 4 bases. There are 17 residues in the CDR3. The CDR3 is CASSGHSSGRALETQYF. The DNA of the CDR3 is TGTGCCAGCAGTGGGCATTCTAGCGGGAGGGCCTTAGAGACCCAGTACTTC.

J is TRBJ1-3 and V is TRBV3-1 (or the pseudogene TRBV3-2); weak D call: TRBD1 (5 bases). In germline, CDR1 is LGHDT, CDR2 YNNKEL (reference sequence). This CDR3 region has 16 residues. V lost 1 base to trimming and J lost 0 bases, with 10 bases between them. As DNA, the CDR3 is TGTGCCAGCAGCCAAGCGCTGGGGGGCTCTGGAAACACCATATATTTT. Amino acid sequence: CASSQALGGSGNTIYF.

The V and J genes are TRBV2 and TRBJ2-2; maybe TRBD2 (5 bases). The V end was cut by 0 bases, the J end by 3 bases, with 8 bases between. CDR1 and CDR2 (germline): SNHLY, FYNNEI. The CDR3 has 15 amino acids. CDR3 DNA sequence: TGTGCCAGCAGTGAAGCGGCGGGCCACACCGGGGAGCTGTTTTTT. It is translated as CASSEAAGHTGELFF.

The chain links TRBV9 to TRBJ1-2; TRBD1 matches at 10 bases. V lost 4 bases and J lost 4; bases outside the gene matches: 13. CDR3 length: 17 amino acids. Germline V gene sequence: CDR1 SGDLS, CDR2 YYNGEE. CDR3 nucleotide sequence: TGTGCCAGCAGCTCCCAAACCAGGGACAGGGGTATCTATGGCTACACCTTC. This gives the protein CASSSQTRDRGIYGYTF.

CDR3 sequence reads: CASSLQVASYEQYF. DNA of the CDR3: TGTGCCAGCAGCTTACAAGTGGCTTCCTACGAGCAGTACTTC. This rearrangement joins TRBV7-9 to TRBJ2-7; no clear D. V shed 2 bases and J shed 1 base, with 9 bases lying between them. The CDR3 length is 14 residues. Per germline, CDR1 SEHNR and CDR2 FQNEAQ (reference sequence).

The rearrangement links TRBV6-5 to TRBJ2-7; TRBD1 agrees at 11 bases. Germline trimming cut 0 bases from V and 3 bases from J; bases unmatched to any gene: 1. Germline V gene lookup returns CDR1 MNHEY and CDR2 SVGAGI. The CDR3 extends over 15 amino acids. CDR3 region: CASSYSGTGGYEQYF. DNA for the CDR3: TGTGCCAGCAGTTACTCCGGGACAGGGGGCTACGAGCAGTACTTC.

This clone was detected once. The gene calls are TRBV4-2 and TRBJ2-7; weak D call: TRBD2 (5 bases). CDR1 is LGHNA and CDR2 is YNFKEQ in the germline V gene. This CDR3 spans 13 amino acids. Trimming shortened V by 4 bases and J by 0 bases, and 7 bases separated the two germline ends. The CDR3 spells CASSPGDSYEQYF. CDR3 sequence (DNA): TGTGCCAGCAGCCCCGGGGACTCCTACGAGCAGTACTTC.

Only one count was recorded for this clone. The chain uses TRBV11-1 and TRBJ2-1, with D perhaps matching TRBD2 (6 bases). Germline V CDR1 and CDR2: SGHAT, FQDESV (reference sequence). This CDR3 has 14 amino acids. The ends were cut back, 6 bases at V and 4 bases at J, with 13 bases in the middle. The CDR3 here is CASSGTGEYNEQFF. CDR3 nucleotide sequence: TGTGCCAGCAGTGGAACGGGGGAATACAATGAGCAGTTCTTC.

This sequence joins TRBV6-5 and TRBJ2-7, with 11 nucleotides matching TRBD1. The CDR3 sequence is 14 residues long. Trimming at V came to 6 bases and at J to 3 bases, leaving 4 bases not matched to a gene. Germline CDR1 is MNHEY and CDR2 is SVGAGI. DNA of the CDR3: TGTGCCAGCAGCTCCGGGACAGGGGGCTACGAGCAGTACTTC. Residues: CASSSGTGGYEQYF.

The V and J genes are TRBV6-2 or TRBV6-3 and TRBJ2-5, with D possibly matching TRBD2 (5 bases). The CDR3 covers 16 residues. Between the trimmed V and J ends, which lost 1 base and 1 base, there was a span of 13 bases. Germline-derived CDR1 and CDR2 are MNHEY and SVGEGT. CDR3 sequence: CASSYYPGLTQETQYF. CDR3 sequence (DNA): TGTGCCAGCAGTTACTACCCCGGACTTACCCAAGAGACCCAGTACTTC.

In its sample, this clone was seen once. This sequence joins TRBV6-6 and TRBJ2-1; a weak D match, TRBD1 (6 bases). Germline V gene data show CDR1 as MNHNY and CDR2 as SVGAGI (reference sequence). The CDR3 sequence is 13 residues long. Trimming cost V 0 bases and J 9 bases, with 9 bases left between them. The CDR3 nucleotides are TGTGCCAGCAGTTACTCAGCCAGGGGTGAGCAGTTCTTC. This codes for CASSYSARGEQFF.

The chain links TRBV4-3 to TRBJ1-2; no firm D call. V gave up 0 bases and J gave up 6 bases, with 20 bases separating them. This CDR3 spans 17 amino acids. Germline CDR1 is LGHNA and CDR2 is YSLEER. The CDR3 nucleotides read TGCGCCAGCAGCCAAGAATTCGGGCACGGGAGGGCGAATGGCTACACCTTC. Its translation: CASSQEFGHGRANGYTF.

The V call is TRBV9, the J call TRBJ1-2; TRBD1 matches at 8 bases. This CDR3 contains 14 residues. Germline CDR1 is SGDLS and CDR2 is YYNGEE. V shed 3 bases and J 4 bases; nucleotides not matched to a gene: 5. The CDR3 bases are TGTGCCAGCAGCGCAGGACAGGGCTTCTATGGCTACACCTTC. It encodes CASSAGQGFYGYTF. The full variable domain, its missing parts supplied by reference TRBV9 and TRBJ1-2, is DSGVTQTPKHLITATGQRVTLRCSPRSGDLSVYWYQQSLDQGLQFLIQYYNGEERAKGNILERFSAQQFPDLHSELNLSSLELGDSALYFCASSAGQGFYGYTFGSGTRLTVV.

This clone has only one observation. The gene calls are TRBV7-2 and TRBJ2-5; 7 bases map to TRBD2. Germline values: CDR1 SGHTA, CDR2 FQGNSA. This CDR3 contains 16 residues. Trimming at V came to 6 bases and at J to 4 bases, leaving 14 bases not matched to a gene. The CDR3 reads CASRNRRAGAGETQYF. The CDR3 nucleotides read TGTGCCAGCAGAAACAGGCGGGCGGGAGCGGGAGAGACCCAGTACTTC.